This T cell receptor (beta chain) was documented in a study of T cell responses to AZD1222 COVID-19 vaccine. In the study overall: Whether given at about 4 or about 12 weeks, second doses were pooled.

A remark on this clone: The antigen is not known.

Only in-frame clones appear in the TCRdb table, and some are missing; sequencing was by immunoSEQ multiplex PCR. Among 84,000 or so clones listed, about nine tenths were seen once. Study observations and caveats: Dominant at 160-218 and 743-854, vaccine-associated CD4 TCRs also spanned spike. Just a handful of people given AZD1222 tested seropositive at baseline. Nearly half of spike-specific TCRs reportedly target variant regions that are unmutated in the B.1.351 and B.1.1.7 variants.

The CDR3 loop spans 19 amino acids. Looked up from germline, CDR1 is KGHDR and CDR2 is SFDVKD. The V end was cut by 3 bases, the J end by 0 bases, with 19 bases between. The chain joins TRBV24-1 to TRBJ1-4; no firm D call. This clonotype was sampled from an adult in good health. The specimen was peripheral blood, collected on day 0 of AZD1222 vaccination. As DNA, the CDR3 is TGTGCCACCAGTGATCCCGGGGAACTGAAAACCTCAACTAATGAAAAACTGTTTTTT. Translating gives CATSDPGELKTSTNEKLFF.